This TCR beta chain was sequenced during a study of blood T cell repertoires in COVID-19. The table came from immunoSEQ multiplex PCR; TCRdb's copy has only in-frame clones and leaves some out. The sample lists 300,000 to 350,000 clones, about 90% occurring once. Participant-given clinical history determined each cohort assignment. The CDR3 has 18 amino acids. CDR1 is MNHEY and CDR2 is SMNVEV in the germline V gene (reference sequence). V gave up 6 bases and J gave up 0 bases; unmatched junction bases: 13. Sequences were obtained from PBMCs or T cells enriched from blood (not recorded which). The receptor was isolated from a woman aged 18-35 years with acute COVID-19. The chain carries TRBV27 and TRBJ1-4; 7 nucleotides agree with TRBD1. The CDR3 DNA reads TGTGCCAGCAGGCCGGAGTCGACAGGGAGTCCAACTAATGAAAAACTGTTTTTT. Translating gives CASRPESTGSPTNEKLFF.